Listed here are 12 T cell receptor beta chains from one sample, sequenced in a study of cytomegalovirus exposure and HLA in healthy donors. Here immunoSEQ multiplex PCR was the method, and the copy in TCRdb shows in-frame clones only, minus some. The table shows some 240,000 clones, with more than 75% occurring only once. The sequenced sample was PBMCs. The receptors shown here come from a woman in her late teens or twenties in good health and CMV-seropositive.

The rearrangement links TRBV25-1 to TRBJ1-5; TRBD1 agrees at 9 bases. V lost 5 bases and J lost 4; bases outside the gene matches: 3. This CDR3 is 14 amino acids long. CDR1 and CDR2 (germline): MGHDK, SYGVNS. The DNA of the CDR3 is TGTGCCAGCAGTCCGGGACAGGGAAATCAGCCCCAGCATTTT. This gives the protein CASSPGQGNQPQHF.

This clone was detected only a few times. This chain joins TRBV11-2 and TRBJ2-7; TRBD1 matches 8 bases. This CDR3 is 15 amino acids long. Trimming took 5 bases from V and 2 from J; bases not matched to a gene: 8. Germline V lookup: CDR1 SGHAT, CDR2 FQNNGV. The chain's CDR3 is CASSRSGTGPYEQYF. The CDR3 coding sequence is TGTGCCAGCAGCAGATCCGGGACAGGACCCTACGAGCAGTACTTC.

This rearrangement joins TRBV6-5 to TRBJ1-5; TRBD1 agrees at 10 bases. Germline CDR1 MNHEY, CDR2 SVGAGI. CDR3 length equals 15 residues. V dropped 7 bases and J dropped 9; count of bases not matched to a gene: 12. The CDR3 coding sequence is TGTGCCAGCACCGCGGACAGGGGGACCGGTTCGCCCCAGCATTTT. Protein product: CASTADRGTGSPQHF.

This clone was detected only once. The gene calls are TRBV10-3 and TRBJ2-7; unclear D gene. The V and J ends lost 2 bases and 2 bases respectively, with 4 bases between them. CDR1 ENHRY and CDR2 SYGVKD come from the germline V gene. CDR3 length: 12 residues. CDR3 DNA sequence: TGTGCCATCAGTGAGCCAGCCTACGAGCAGTACTTC. Translating gives CAISEPAYEQYF.

This clone has only a few counts. V usage is TRBV9 and J usage is TRBJ2-1; D may be TRBD2 (7 bases). Germline V lookup: CDR1 SGDLS, CDR2 YYNGEE. With 4 bases removed from V and 9 bases from J, the gap between germline ends came to 14 bases. The CDR3 loop spans 13 amino acids. The CDR3 sequence: CASSSGRDTEQFF. In nucleotides, the CDR3 is TGTGCCAGCAGCTCGGGGAGGGACACTGAGCAGTTCTTC.

V gene TRBV5-1 combines with J gene TRBJ1-1; a weak D match, TRBD1 (5 bases). The germline V gene encodes CDR1 SGHRS and CDR2 YFSETQ. This CDR3 is built from 13 residues. Deletions cut 8 bases from V and 4 bases from J, with 15 bases between. The CDR3 loop is CASQGGISTEAFF. CDR3 sequence (DNA): TGCGCCAGTCAGGGAGGAATAAGCACTGAAGCTTTCTTT.

The chain uses TRBV28 and TRBJ1-3, with TRBD1 as a possible D gene (6 bases). The CDR3 length is 20 residues. Germline V gives CDR1 MDHEN, CDR2 SYDVKM. The V end lost 1 base, the J end lost 0 bases, and 22 bases lay between the germline ends. Written as DNA, the CDR3 is TGTGCCAGCAGTTTATATTCGAGCGGCGGGGGCAAGCCCTCTGGAAACACCATATATTTT. It is translated as CASSLYSSGGGKPSGNTIYF.

The chain joins TRBV12-5 to TRBJ2-3, with no clear D. CDR3 length equals 14 residues. V was clipped by 6 bases and J by 0 bases, with 10 bases between them. Germline V gene sequence: CDR1 LGHNT, CDR2 FRNRAP. CDR3 protein: CASGPASSTDTQYF. The CDR3 bases are TGTGCTAGTGGACCCGCGTCTAGCACAGATACGCAGTATTTT. Together with reference TRBV12-5 and TRBJ2-3, the CDR3 gives the full variable domain: DARVTQTPRHKVTEMGQEVTMRCQPILGHNTVFWYRQTMMQGLELLAYFRNRAPLDDSGMPKDRFSAEMPDATLATLKIQPSEPRDSAVYFCASGPASSTDTQYFGPGTRLTVL.

The chain carries TRBV2 and TRBJ2-5; 7 nucleotides match TRBD1. Germline V lookup: CDR1 SNHLY, CDR2 FYNNEI. The CDR3 is made up of 14 amino acids. With V trimmed by 10 bases and J by 5 bases, 13 bases remained unmatched. The CDR3 protein is CANTNDRAPETQYF. The CDR3 region has the DNA TGTGCCAATACAAACGACAGGGCCCCCGAGACCCAGTACTTC.

This clone was counted once. The V and J genes are TRBV30 and TRBJ1-1; D is possibly TRBD1 (6 bases). The CDR3 spans 13 residues. Trimming cost V 7 bases and J 4 bases, with 16 bases left between them. CDR1 is GTSNPN, CDR2 SVGIG, per germline (reference sequence). The CDR3 DNA reads TGTGCCTTTCGGGACATACCTAGCACTGAAGCTTTCTTT. It encodes CAFRDIPSTEAFF.

The chain recombines TRBV4-2 with TRBJ1-1; D ambiguous. V lost 4 bases, J lost 1 base, and 7 bases lay in between. Germline CDR1 LGHNA, CDR2 YNFKEQ. CDR3 length: 13 amino acids. CDR3 amino acids: CASSLGPNTEAFF. The DNA of the CDR3 is TGTGCCAGCAGCCTTGGCCCGAACACTGAAGCTTTCTTT.

The genes are TRBV6-1 and TRBJ1-1; D perhaps matches TRBD1 (6 bases). This CDR3 region has 13 residues. CDR1 is MNHNS, CDR2 SASEGT, per germline. The V end was cut by 6 bases, the J end by 6 bases, with 14 bases between. The CDR3 coding sequence is TGTGCCAGCAGGATCGGGACACTTTCTGAAGCTTTCTTT. Amino acid sequence: CASRIGTLSEAFF.